This TCR beta chain was identified in a study of blood T cell repertoires in COVID-19. Study in general: The United States, Italy and Spain provided the acute and convalescent COVID-19 samples. T cells, B-cell-depleted T cells, or PBMCs provided the cDNA or gDNA that served as material.

From germline, CDR1 is SNHLY and CDR2 FYNNEI. The CDR3 totals 15 residues. J gave up 4 bases and V 6 bases, and 12 bases lay outside the gene matches. The table came from immunoSEQ multiplex PCR; TCRdb's copy has only in-frame clones and leaves some out. The sample contains about 490,000 clones, 80% to 90% of which appear only once. This receptor was identified in a human donor in a cohort sampled during active COVID-19. The specimen was peripheral blood. This rearrangement joins TRBV2 to TRBJ2-7, with TRBD2 matching over 7 bases. CDR3 loop: CASRAGSAGVYEQYF. The CDR3, as DNA: TGTGCCAGCAGAGCGGGATCTGCGGGAGTGTACGAGCAGTACTTC.